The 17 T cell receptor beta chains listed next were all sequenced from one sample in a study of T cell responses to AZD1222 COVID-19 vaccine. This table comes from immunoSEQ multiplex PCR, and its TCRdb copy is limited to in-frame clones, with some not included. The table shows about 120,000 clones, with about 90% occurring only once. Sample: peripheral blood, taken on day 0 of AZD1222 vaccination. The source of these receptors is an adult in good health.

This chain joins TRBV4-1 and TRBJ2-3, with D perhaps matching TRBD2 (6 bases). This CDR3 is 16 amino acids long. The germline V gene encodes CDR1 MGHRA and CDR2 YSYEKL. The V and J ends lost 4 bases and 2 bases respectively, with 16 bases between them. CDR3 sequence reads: CASSPTSLPYTDTQYF. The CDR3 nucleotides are TGCGCCAGCAGCCCAACTAGCCTCCCATACACAGATACGCAGTATTTT.

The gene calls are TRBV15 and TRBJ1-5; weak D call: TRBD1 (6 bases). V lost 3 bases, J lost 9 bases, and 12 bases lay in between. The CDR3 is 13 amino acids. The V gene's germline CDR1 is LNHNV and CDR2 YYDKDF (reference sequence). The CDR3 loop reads CATSSGTPRPQHF. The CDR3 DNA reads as TGTGCCACCAGCAGCGGGACACCCCGGCCCCAGCATTTT.

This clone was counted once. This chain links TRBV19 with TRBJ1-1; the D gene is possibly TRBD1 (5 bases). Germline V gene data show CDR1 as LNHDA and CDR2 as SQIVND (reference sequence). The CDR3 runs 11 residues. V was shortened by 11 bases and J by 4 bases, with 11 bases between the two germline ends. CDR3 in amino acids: CAAVGGTEAFF. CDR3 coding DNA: TGTGCCGCCGTCGGGGGCACTGAAGCTTTCTTT.

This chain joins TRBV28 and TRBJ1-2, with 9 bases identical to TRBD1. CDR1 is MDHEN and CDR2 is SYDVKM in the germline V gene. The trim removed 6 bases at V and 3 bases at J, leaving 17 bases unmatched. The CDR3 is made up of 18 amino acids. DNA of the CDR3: TGTGCCAGCAGCCTTTTCGCCCGTTGGGACAGGGAGGACTATGGCTACACCTTC. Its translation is CASSLFARWDREDYGYTF.

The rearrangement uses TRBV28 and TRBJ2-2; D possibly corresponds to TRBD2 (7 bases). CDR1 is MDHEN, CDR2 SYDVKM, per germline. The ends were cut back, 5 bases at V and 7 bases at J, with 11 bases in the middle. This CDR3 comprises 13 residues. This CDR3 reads CASSTGGVGELFF. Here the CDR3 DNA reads TGTGCCAGCAGTACGGGGGGCGTCGGGGAGCTGTTTTTT.

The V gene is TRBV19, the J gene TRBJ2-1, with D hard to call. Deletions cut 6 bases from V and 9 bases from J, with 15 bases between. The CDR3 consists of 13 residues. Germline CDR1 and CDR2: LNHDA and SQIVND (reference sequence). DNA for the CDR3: TGTGCCAGTAGACTGGGAAGGCAGTCTGAGCAGTTCTTC. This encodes CASRLGRQSEQFF. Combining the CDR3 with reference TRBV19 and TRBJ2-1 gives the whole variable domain DGGITQSPKYLFRKEGQNVTLSCEQNLNHDAMYWYRQDPGQGLRLIYYSQIVNDFQKGDIAEGYSVSREKKESFPLTVTSAQKNPTAFYLCASRLGRQSEQFFGPGTRLTVL.

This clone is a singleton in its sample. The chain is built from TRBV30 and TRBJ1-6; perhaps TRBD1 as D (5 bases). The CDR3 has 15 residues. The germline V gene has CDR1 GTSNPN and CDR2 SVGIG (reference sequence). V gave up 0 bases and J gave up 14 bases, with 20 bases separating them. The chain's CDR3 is CAWSVRILGLGALHF. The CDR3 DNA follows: TGTGCCTGGAGTGTACGGATCCTCGGCCTAGGGGCCCTCCACTTT.

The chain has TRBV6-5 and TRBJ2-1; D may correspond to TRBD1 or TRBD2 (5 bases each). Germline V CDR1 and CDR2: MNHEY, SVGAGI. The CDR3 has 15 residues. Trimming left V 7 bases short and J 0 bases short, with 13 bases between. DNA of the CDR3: TGTGCCAGCAAGAAGGGACGGGCCTCCTACAATGAGCAGTTCTTC. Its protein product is CASKKGRASYNEQFF.

The CDR3 nucleotides are TGTGCCAGTAGTATGATCGGGCGGGGCATAGCTTCACCCCTCCACTTT. This sequence encodes CASSMIGRGIASPLHF. The J gene is TRBJ1-6, the V gene TRBV19; perhaps TRBD1 as D (5 bases). The CDR3 loop spans 16 amino acids. V was clipped by 3 bases and J by 9 bases, with 18 bases between them. Looked up from germline, CDR1 is LNHDA and CDR2 is SQIVND (reference sequence).

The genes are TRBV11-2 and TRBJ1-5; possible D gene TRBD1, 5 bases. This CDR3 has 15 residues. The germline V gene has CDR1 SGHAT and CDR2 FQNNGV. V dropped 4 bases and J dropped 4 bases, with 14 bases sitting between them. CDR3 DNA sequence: TGTGCCAGCAGCTCCGGGGCCAAAGGAAATCAGCCCCAGCATTTT. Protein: CASSSGAKGNQPQHF.

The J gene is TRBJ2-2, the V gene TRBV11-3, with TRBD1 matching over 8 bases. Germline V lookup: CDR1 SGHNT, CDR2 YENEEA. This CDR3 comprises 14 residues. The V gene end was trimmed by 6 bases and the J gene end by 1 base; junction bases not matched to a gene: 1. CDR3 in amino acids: CASRGQENTGELFF. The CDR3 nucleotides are TGTGCCAGCAGGGGACAGGAGAACACCGGGGAGCTGTTTTTT.

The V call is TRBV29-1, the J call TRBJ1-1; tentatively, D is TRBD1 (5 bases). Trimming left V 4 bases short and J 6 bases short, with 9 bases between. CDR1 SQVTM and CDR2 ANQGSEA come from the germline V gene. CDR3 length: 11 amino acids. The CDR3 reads CSVAQGPEAFF. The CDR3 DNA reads TGCAGCGTTGCCCAGGGCCCTGAAGCTTTCTTT.

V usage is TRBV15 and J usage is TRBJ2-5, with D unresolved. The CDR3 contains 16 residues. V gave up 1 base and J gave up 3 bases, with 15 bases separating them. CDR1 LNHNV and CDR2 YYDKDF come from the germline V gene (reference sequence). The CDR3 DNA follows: TGTGCCACCAGCAGAGCATATTCGGCAGACGAAGAGACCCAGTACTTC. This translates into CATSRAYSADEETQYF.

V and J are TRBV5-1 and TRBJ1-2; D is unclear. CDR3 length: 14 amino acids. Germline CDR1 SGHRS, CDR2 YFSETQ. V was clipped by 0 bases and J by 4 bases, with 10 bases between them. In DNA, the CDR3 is TGCGCCAGCAGCTTGGGTGACGGAGCCTATGGCTACACCTTC. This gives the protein CASSLGDGAYGYTF.

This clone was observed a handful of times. The CDR3 is CASSPGGPTEAFF. The CDR3 DNA sequence: TGTGCCAGCAGCCCGGGGGGGCCCACTGAAGCTTTCTTT. The J gene is TRBJ1-1, the V gene TRBV4-2, with D possibly matching TRBD1 (6 bases). V was trimmed by 4 bases and J by 4 bases, leaving 10 bases between them. Germline lookup yields CDR1 LGHNA and CDR2 YNFKEQ. The CDR3 loop spans 13 amino acids.

CDR3 amino acids: CASAHSGTGIGNTIYF. CDR3 in DNA: TGTGCCAGCGCACATTCCGGGACAGGGATCGGAAACACCATATATTTT. The rearrangement joins TRBV7-9 to TRBJ1-3, with TRBD1 identical over 9 bases. The CDR3 runs to 16 residues. Germline trimming cut 8 bases from V and 4 bases from J; bases unmatched to any gene: 12. Looked up from germline, CDR1 is SEHNR and CDR2 is FQNEAQ (reference sequence).

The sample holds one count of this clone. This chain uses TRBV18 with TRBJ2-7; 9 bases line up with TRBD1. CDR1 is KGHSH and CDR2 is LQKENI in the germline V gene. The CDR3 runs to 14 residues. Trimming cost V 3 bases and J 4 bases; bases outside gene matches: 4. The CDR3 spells CASSPRQGEYEQYF. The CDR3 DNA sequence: TGTGCCAGCTCACCTAGACAGGGGGAGTACGAGCAGTACTTC.